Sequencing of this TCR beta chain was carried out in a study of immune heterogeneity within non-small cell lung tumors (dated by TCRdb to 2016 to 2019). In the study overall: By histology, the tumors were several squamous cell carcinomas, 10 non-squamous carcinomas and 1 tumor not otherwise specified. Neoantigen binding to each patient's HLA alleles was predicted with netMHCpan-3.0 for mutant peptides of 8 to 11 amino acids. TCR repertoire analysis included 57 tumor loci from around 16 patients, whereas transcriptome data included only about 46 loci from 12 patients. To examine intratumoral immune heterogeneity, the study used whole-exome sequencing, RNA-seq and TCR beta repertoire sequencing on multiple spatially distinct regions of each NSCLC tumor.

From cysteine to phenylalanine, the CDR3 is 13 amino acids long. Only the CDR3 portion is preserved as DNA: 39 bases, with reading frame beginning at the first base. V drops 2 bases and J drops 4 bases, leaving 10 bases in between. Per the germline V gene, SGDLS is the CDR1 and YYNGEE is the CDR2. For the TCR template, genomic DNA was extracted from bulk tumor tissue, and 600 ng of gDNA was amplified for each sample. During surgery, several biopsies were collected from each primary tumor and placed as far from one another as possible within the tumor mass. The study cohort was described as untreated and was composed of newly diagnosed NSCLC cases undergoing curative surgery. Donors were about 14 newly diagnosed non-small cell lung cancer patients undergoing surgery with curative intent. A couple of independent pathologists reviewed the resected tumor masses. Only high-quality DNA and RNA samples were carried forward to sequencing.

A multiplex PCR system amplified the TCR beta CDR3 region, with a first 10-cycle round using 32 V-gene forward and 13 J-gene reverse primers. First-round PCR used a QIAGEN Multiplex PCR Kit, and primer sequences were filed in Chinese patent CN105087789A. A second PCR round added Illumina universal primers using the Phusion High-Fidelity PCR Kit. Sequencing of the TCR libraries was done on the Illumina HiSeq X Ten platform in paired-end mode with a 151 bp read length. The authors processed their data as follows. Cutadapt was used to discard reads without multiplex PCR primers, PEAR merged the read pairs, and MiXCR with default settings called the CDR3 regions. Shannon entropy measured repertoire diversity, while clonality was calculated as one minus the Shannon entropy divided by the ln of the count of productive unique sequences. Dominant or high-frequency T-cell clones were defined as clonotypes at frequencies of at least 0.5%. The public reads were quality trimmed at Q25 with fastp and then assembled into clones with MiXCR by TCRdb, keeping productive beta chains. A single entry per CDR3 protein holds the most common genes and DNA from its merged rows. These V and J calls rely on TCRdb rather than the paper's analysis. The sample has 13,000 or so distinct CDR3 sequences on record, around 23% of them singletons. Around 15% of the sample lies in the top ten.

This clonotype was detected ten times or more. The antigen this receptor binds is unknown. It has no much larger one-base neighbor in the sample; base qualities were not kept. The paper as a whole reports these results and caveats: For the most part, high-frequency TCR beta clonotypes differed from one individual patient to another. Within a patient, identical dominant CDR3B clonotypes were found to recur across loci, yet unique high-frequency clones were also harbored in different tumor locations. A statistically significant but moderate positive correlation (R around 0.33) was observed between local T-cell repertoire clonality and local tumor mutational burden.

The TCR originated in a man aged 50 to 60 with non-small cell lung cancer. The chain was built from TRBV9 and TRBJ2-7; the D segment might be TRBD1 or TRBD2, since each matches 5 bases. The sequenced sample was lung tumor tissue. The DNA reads TGTGCCAGCAGCGTCTACGAGGGGTACGAGCAGTACTTC. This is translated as CASSVYEGYEQYF.